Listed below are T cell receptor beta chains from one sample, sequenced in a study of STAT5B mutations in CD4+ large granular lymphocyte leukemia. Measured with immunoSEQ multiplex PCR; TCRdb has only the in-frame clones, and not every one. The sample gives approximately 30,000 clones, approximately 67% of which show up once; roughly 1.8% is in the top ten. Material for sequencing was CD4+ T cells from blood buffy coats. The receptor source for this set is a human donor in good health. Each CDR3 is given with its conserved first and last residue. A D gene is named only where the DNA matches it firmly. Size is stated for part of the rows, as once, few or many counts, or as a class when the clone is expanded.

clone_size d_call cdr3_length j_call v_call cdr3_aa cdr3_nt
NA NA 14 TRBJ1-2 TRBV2 CASSQWTANYGYTF TGTGCCAGCAGCCAGTGGACAGCTAACTATGGCTACACCTTC
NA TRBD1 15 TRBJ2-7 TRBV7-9 CASSFRDRGYNEQYF TGTGCCAGCAGCTTCCGGGACAGGGGGTATAACGAGCAGTACTTC
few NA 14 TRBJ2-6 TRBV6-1 CASDTLSGANVLTF TGTGCCAGCGATACTCTCTCTGGGGCCAACGTCCTGACTTTC
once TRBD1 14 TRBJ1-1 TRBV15 CATSTPTGLAEAFF TGTGCCACCAGCACACCGACAGGGTTGGCTGAAGCTTTCTTT
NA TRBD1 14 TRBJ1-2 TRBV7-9 CASSWETGDYGYTF TGTGCCAGCAGCTGGGAGACAGGGGACTATGGCTACACCTTC
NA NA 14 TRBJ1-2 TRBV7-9 CASTPARGNYGYTF TGTGCCAGCACCCCCGCCAGGGGTAACTATGGCTACACCTTC
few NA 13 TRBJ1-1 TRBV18 CASSPRDLPEAFF TGTGCCAGCTCACCAAGGGACCTACCTGAAGCTTTCTTT
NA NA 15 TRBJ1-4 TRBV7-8 CASSRSGALLEKLFF TGTGCCAGCAGCCGCTCAGGAGCACTCTTAGAAAAACTGTTTTTT
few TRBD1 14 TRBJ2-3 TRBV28 CASSEGTGTDTQYF TGTGCCAGCAGTGAGGGGACAGGCACAGATACGCAGTATTTT
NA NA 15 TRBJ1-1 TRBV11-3 CASSSQGVANTEAFF TGTGCCAGCAGCTCCCAAGGGGTGGCTAACACTGAAGCTTTCTTT
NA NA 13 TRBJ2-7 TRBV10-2 CASGEGQTYEQYF TGCGCCAGCGGCGAGGGGCAGACCTACGAGCAGTACTTC
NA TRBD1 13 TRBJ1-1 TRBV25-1 CASTRVTGSEAFF TGTGCCAGCACTCGGGTGACAGGGAGTGAAGCTTTCTTT
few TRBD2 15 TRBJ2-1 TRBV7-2 CASSAASGGYNEQFF TGTGCCAGCAGCGCCGCTAGCGGGGGCTACAATGAGCAGTTCTTC
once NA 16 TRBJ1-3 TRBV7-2 CASSLGPSFSGNTIYF TGTGCCAGCAGCTTAGGGCCCAGCTTCTCTGGAAACACCATATATTTT
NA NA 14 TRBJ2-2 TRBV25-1 CASTGYSNTGELFF TGTGCCAGCACAGGGTACTCGAACACCGGGGAGCTGTTTTTT
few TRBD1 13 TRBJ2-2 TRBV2 CASTLQGWGELFF TGTGCCAGCACGCTACAGGGGTGGGGGGAGCTGTTTTTT
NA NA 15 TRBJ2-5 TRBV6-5 CASSYNPPGSETQYF TGTGCCAGCAGTTACAACCCCCCGGGGTCGGAGACCCAGTACTTC
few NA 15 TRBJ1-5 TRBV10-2 CASNPTGGSNQPQHF TGCGCCAGCAATCCGACCGGGGGCAGCAATCAGCCCCAGCATTTT
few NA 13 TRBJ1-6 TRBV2 CARSRQVNSPLHF TGTGCCAGGTCACGACAGGTTAATTCACCCCTCCACTTT
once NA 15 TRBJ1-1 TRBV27 CASSLWGGSVTEAFF TGTGCCAGCAGTTTATGGGGGGGGTCGGTCACTGAAGCTTTCTTT
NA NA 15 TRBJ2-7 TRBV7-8 CASSYRGLSSYEQYF TGTGCCAGCAGTTACAGGGGACTCAGCTCCTACGAGCAGTACTTC
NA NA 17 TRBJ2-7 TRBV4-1 CASSQAPDSSRTYEQYF TGCGCCAGCAGCCAAGCCCCCGACAGTTCCCGAACCTACGAGCAGTACTTC
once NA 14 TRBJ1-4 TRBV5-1 CASSLEGYNEKLFF TGCGCCAGCAGCTTGGAGGGGTATAATGAAAAACTGTTTTTT
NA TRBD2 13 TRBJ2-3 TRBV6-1 CATQRGAYDTQYF TGTGCCACCCAGCGGGGGGCCTACGATACGCAGTATTTT
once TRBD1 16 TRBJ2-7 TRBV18 CASPPQGTGNLYEQYF TGTGCCAGCCCACCACAAGGGACAGGGAACCTCTACGAGCAGTACTTC
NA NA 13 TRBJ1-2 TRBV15 CATSREPIYGYTF TGTGCCACCAGCAGAGAGCCGATCTATGGCTACACCTTC
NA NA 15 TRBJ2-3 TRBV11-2 CASSFAGTITDTQYF TGTGCCTCCAGCTTCGCGGGCACTATTACAGATACGCAGTATTTT
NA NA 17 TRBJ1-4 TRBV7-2 CASSLEVYWGENEKLFF TGTGCCAGCAGCTTAGAAGTGTATTGGGGAGAGAATGAAAAACTGTTTTTT
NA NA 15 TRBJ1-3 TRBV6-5 CASSYSPLPGNTIYF TGTGCCAGCAGTTACTCGCCCCTACCTGGAAACACCATATATTTT
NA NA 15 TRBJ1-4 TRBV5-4 CASSSRRGGDEKLFF TGTGCCAGCAGCTCCCGGAGAGGGGGTGATGAAAAACTGTTTTTT
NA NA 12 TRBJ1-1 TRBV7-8 CASSSSWTEAFF TGTGCCAGCAGCTCCAGTTGGACTGAAGCTTTCTTT
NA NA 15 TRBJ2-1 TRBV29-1 CSVEAKGVLYNEQFF TGCAGCGTTGAAGCTAAAGGGGTCCTGTACAATGAGCAGTTCTTC
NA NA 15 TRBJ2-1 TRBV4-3 CASSHYTEGHNEQFF TGCGCCAGCAGCCACTACACCGAGGGGCACAATGAGCAGTTCTTC
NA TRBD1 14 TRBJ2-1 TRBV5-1 CASSRQGPYNEQFF TGCGCCAGCAGCCGACAGGGCCCCTACAATGAGCAGTTCTTC
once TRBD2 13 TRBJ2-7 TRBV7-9 CASSLGGGYEQYF TGTGCCAGCAGCTTAGGGGGGGGGTACGAGCAGTACTTC
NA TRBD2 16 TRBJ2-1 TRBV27 CASRKRSGGAKYEQFF TGTGCCAGCAGGAAACGAAGCGGGGGGGCTAAGTATGAGCAGTTCTTC
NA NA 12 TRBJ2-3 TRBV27 CASSPYVGAQYF TGTGCCAGCAGTCCCTACGTGGGGGCGCAGTATTTT
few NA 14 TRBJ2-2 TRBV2 CASGRLGQIGELFF TGTGCCAGCGGTAGACTAGGACAGATCGGGGAGCTGTTTTTT
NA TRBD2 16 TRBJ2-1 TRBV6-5 CASSYISGGAWHEQFF TGTGCCAGCAGTTACATCAGCGGGGGGGCGTGGCATGAGCAGTTCTTC
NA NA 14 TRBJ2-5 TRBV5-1 CASSLGLAGETQYF TGCGCCAGCAGCTTGGGCCTAGCCGGCGAGACCCAGTACTTC
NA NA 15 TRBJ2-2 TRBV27 CASSSVRVGTGELFF TGTGCCAGCAGTTCGGTTCGAGTGGGGACCGGGGAGCTGTTTTTT
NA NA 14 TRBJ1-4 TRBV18 CASSPQGQNEKLFF TGTGCCAGCTCACCCCAGGGGCAGAATGAAAAACTGTTTTTT
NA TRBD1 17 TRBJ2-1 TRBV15 CATSRDVGRGPGNEQFF TGTGCCACCAGCAGAGACGTCGGCAGGGGGCCTGGGAATGAGCAGTTCTTC
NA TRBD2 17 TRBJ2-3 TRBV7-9 CASSSRLLAGPTDTQYF TGTGCCAGCAGCTCCCGACTACTAGCGGGGCCTACAGATACGCAGTATTTT
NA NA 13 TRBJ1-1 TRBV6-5 CASSRNLYTEAFF TGTGCCAGCAGTCGCAACCTCTACACTGAAGCTTTCTTT
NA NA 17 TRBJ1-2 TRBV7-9 CASSPRDVLGTNYGYTF TGTGCCAGCAGCCCCCGGGACGTGCTTGGAACGAACTATGGCTACACCTTC
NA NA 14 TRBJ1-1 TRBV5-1 CASRGAAEGTEAFF TGCGCCAGCAGAGGGGCAGCCGAGGGGACTGAAGCTTTCTTT
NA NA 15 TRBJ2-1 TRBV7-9 CASSSPAGGYNEQFF TGTGCCAGCAGCTCCCCTGCAGGGGGGTACAATGAGCAGTTCTTC
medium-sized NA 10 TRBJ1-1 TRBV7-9 CASSLVGAFF TGTGCCAGCAGCTTAGTGGGAGCTTTCTTT
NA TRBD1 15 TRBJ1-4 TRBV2 CASSDRGTGYEKLFF TGTGCCAGCAGTGACCGCGGGACAGGGTATGAAAAACTGTTTTTT